This T cell receptor beta chain appears in the sequencing data of a study of glioma-infiltrating T cells. Amplification of TCR alpha and beta CDR3 regions from RNA used iRepertoire nested multiplex PCR. From the multiplex PCR reads, TCRdb called clonotypes with MiXCR, one entry per CDR3 protein. The profile shows 95,000 to 110,000 distinct CDR3 sequences, less than 30% of them singletons. Study-level points and caveats: Gliomas, especially low-grade, showed above-expected tissue-blood divergence; non-neoplastic patients showed below. Tissue and blood shared very few CDR3 sequences.

V lost 6 bases and J lost 1, with 7 bases in between. This CDR3 contains 13 residues. Comments on this clonotype: Antigen specificity is unknown.

Material: glioma tissue, nonneoplastic brain tissue, or PBMCs (not recorded which). The rearrangement joins TRBV12-3 or TRBV12-4 to TRBJ1-3; D uncertain. This TCR derives from a human donor with low-grade glioma or glioblastoma, undergoing nonglioma brain surgery, or in good health (not recorded which). The CDR3 is CASRSASGNTIYF. Here the CDR3 DNA reads TGTGCCAGCAGGAGCGCGTCTGGAAACACCATATATTTT.